These 12 T cell receptor beta chains originate from one sample sequenced in a study of shared clonotypes between healthy human individuals. TCRdb's copy holds only in-frame clones and misses some; the assay was immunoSEQ multiplex PCR. The table includes over a million clones, around four fifths detected once. Source material: memory CD4+ T cells sorted from blood. The subset was: CD45RA-negative fraction. These receptors were collected from a man aged 18 to 29 in good health.

The chain links TRBV7-2 to TRBJ2-5; D is unresolved. Germline assignment: CDR1 SGHTA and CDR2 FQGNSA. Trimming took off 5 bases at V and 2 bases at J, with 12 bases between the two ends. The CDR3 extends over 14 amino acids. The CDR3 DNA reads as TGTGCCAGCAGCCCCATGACTGGGCAAGAGACCCAGTACTTC. Encoded protein: CASSPMTGQETQYF.

The V call is TRBV2, the J call TRBJ2-6; D remains unclear. Germline V CDR1 and CDR2: SNHLY, FYNNEI. The germline V and J ends were trimmed by 7 bases and 0 bases, with 13 bases remaining between them. This CDR3 is 16 amino acids long. CDR3 in amino acids: CASTLRAGSGANVLTF. CDR3 sequence (DNA): TGTGCCAGCACCCTAAGGGCTGGCTCTGGGGCCAACGTCCTGACTTTC.

V is TRBV5-4 and J is TRBJ1-1, with 9 positions matching TRBD1. V trimming: 4 bases; J trimming: 3 bases; junction bases outside the gene matches: 7. The germline V gene has CDR1 SGHNT and CDR2 YYREEE (reference sequence). The CDR3 runs to 15 residues. The CDR3 protein is CASSPGQGRDTEAFF. CDR3 sequence (DNA): TGTGCCAGCAGCCCCGGACAGGGGCGGGACACTGAAGCTTTCTTT.

This clone was seen just once. This sequence joins TRBV10-3 and TRBJ2-3, with TRBD2 identical over 11 bases. CDR3 length equals 15 residues. Losses at the gene ends were 10 bases for V and 1 base for J; bases not matched to a gene: 7. Germline CDR1 and CDR2: ENHRY and SYGVKD. This chain's CDR3 is CATSGLAEGTDTQYF. The CDR3 DNA is TGTGCCACCTCGGGACTAGCGGAGGGCACAGATACGCAGTATTTT.

The rearrangement links TRBV30 to TRBJ1-5; D remains ambiguous. This CDR3 spans 13 amino acids. V was shortened by 2 bases and J by 9 bases, with 14 bases between the two germline ends. Per the germline V gene, CDR1 is GTSNPN and CDR2 is SVGIG (reference sequence). DNA for the CDR3: TGTGCCTGGAGTAAAACCCCTGAGGGGCCCCAGCATTTT. This encodes CAWSKTPEGPQHF.

This chain links TRBV28 with TRBJ1-5; D may be TRBD1 (6 bases). CDR3 length: 14 amino acids. Germline CDR1 is MDHEN and CDR2 is SYDVKM. Trimming took 5 bases from V and 5 from J, leaving 13 bases between them. CDR3: CASSGGTGYQPQHF. CDR3 coding DNA: TGTGCCAGCAGTGGGGGCACCGGATATCAGCCCCAGCATTTT.

This rearrangement joins TRBV4-3 to TRBJ2-3; D is possibly TRBD2 (6 bases). This CDR3 region has 17 residues. Germline V gene lookup returns CDR1 LGHNA and CDR2 YSLEER. V was clipped by 3 bases and J by 1 base, with 17 bases between them. The CDR3 loop is CASSQLSGSTGTDTQYF. CDR3 nucleotide sequence: TGCGCCAGCAGCCAGTTATCCGGGAGTACAGGCACAGATACGCAGTATTTT.

The V gene is TRBV9, the J gene TRBJ2-7; no definite D call. CDR1 and CDR2 from the germline V gene are SGDLS and YYNGEE. The CDR3 has 14 amino acids. Trimming removed 3 bases at V and 0 bases at J, with 10 bases between. The CDR3 coding sequence is TGTGCCAGCAGCGGGCAGTCCAGCTCCTACGAGCAGTACTTC. It is translated as CASSGQSSSYEQYF. Full variable domain (missing parts from reference TRBV9 and TRBJ2-7): DSGVTQTPKHLITATGQRVTLRCSPRSGDLSVYWYQQSLDQGLQFLIQYYNGEERAKGNILERFSAQQFPDLHSELNLSSLELGDSALYFCASSGQSSSYEQYFGPGTRLTVT.

This CDR3 is CASSFTSGGTDTQYF. The CDR3 DNA reads as TGTGCCAGCAGCTTCACTAGCGGGGGCACAGATACGCAGTATTTT. The rearrangement links TRBV7-2 to TRBJ2-3; 10 bases agree with TRBD2. The V gene's germline CDR1 is SGHTA and CDR2 FQGNSA. After removal of 3 bases from V and 1 base from J, the junction contained 1 base not matched to a gene. The CDR3 loop spans 15 amino acids.

The rearrangement uses TRBV5-1 and TRBJ2-5, with D perhaps matching TRBD1 (5 bases). There are 15 residues in the CDR3. V was trimmed by 2 bases and J by 1 base, leaving 12 bases between them. Per the germline V gene, CDR1 is SGHRS and CDR2 is YFSETQ. CDR3 amino acids: CASSLRPGPQETQYF. The CDR3, as DNA: TGCGCCAGCAGCTTACGTCCAGGGCCCCAAGAGACCCAGTACTTC.

The rearrangement links TRBV11-2 to TRBJ2-7; D is undetermined. V dropped 0 bases and J dropped 0 bases, with 6 bases sitting between them. The CDR3 extends over 14 amino acids. Per the germline V gene, CDR1 is SGHAT and CDR2 is FQNNGV. This chain's CDR3 is CASSLDRSSYEQYF. The CDR3, as DNA: TGTGCCAGCAGCTTAGACAGGAGCTCCTACGAGCAGTACTTC.

CDR3 sequence reads: CASSALTGGANTEAFF. CDR3 DNA sequence: TGTGCCAGTAGTGCCTTGACAGGGGGCGCGAACACTGAAGCTTTCTTT. This chain joins TRBV19 and TRBJ1-1; TRBD1 aligns across 10 bases. With 5 bases clipped from V and 1 base from J, the junction kept 7 bases outside the gene matches. Germline V gene data show CDR1 as LNHDA and CDR2 as SQIVND (reference sequence). The CDR3 extends over 16 amino acids. The full variable domain, with the rest looked up from reference TRBV19 and TRBJ1-1, is DGGITQSPKYLFRKEGQNVTLSCEQNLNHDAMYWYRQDPGQGLRLIYYSQIVNDFQKGDIAEGYSVSREKKESFPLTVTSAQKNPTAFYLCASSALTGGANTEAFFGQGTRLTVV.